Below, 13 T cell receptor beta chains from the same sample are listed, as sequenced in a study of cytomegalovirus exposure and HLA in healthy donors. PCR employed 60 Vbeta and 13 Jbeta primers. Some clones are missing from TCRdb's copy, which holds only in-frame ones; the method was immunoSEQ multiplex PCR. This sample carries some 87,000 clones, approximately 60% of them seen once, and the ten largest clones take 5.5%. Sequencing used PBMCs. Receptors originate from a woman aged 25 to 39 in good health and CMV-seropositive.

This sequence joins TRBV6-4 and TRBJ2-2, with a weak D call TRBD2 (5 bases). The V and J ends lost 10 bases and 5 bases respectively, with 26 bases between them. The CDR3 has 17 residues. CDR1 MRHNA and CDR2 SNTAGT come from the germline V gene. CDR3 region: CANTTNQVIGGTGELFF. As DNA, the CDR3 is TGTGCCAACACGACAAACCAGGTTATAGGCGGGACCGGGGAGCTGTTTTTT.

The J gene is TRBJ2-1, the V gene TRBV15; tentatively, D is TRBD1 (5 bases). Trimming removed 5 bases at V and 2 bases at J, with 10 bases between. Germline V gives CDR1 LNHNV, CDR2 YYDKDF (reference sequence). The CDR3 sequence is 14 residues long. DNA for the CDR3: TGTGCCACCAGCGTCCGACAGACCTACAATGAGCAGTTCTTC. It encodes CATSVRQTYNEQFF.

Regarding this clone: The sample has other DNA sequences that encode this CDR3 too. The J gene is TRBJ1-2, the V gene TRBV9; D is perhaps TRBD1 (5 bases). V lost 0 bases and J 4 bases, leaving 10 bases between the germline ends. Germline V gene sequence: CDR1 SGDLS, CDR2 YYNGEE. CDR3 length: 14 residues. This chain's CDR3 is CASSVAGEGYGYTF. As DNA, the CDR3 is TGTGCCAGCAGCGTAGCGGGGGAGGGCTATGGCTACACCTTC.

This chain connects TRBV4-1 to TRBJ1-3, with D maybe TRBD1 (5 bases). In germline, CDR1 is MGHRA, CDR2 YSYEKL. The CDR3 is 15 residues long. V was shortened by 4 bases and J by 1 base, with 11 bases between the two germline ends. The CDR3 DNA reads as TGCGCCAGCAGCCTCCCTGGGGGGTCTGGAAACACCATATATTTT. Translated, it gives CASSLPGGSGNTIYF.

V gene TRBV5-1 combines with J gene TRBJ1-4, with D perhaps matching TRBD1 (6 bases). V lost 4 bases to trimming and J lost 4 bases, with 11 bases between them. Looked up from germline, CDR1 is SGHRS and CDR2 is YFSETQ. CDR3 length: 14 residues. The CDR3 protein is CASSPQGFNEKLFF. The CDR3 region has the DNA TGCGCCAGCAGCCCGCAGGGGTTTAATGAAAAACTGTTTTTT.

This clone was detected only a few times. The genes are TRBV9 and TRBJ2-7, with TRBD2 as a possible D gene (5 bases). CDR1 and CDR2 from the germline V gene are SGDLS and YYNGEE. The CDR3 extends over 16 amino acids. Trimming shortened V by 4 bases and J by 1 base, and 18 bases separated the two germline ends. The CDR3 DNA reads TGTGCCAGCAGCCCCTCGCGTCTAGCTAGTTCCTACGAGCAGTACTTC. Its protein is CASSPSRLASSYEQYF.

The chain employs TRBV2 and TRBJ1-5, with D unresolved. The V and J ends lost 6 bases and 2 bases respectively, with 20 bases between them. The length of the CDR3 is 17 residues. Looked up from germline, CDR1 is SNHLY and CDR2 is FYNNEI. In DNA, the CDR3 is TGTGCCAGCAGGTCGGGGAGACTGTCCGTGGGCAATCAGCCCCAGCATTTT. Protein: CASRSGRLSVGNQPQHF.

The chain joins TRBV5-4 to TRBJ1-2; 7 positions agree with TRBD1. Germline assignment: CDR1 SGHNT and CDR2 YYREEE (reference sequence). The CDR3 spans 14 residues. The V gene end was trimmed by 0 bases and the J gene end by 7 bases; junction bases not matched to a gene: 6. The CDR3 DNA is TGTGCCAGCAGCTTGGACAGGGGTTTGGGTGGCTACACCTTC. Protein product: CASSLDRGLGGYTF.

This chain uses TRBV11-2 with TRBJ1-3; 8 nucleotides agree with TRBD1. CDR1 is SGHAT, CDR2 FQNNGV, per germline. This CDR3 region has 15 residues. The V gene end was trimmed by 4 bases and the J gene end by 3 bases; junction bases not matched to a gene: 5. The CDR3 region is CASSSQGAYGNTIYF. The CDR3 bases are TGTGCCAGCAGCTCGCAGGGGGCGTATGGAAACACCATATATTTT. The full variable domain, rest sourced from reference TRBV11-2 and TRBJ1-3, is EAGVAQSPRYKIIEKRQSVAFWCNPISGHATLYWYQQILGQGPKLLIQFQNNGVVDDSQLPKDRFSAERLKGVDSTLKIQPAKLEDSAVYLCASSSQGAYGNTIYFGEGSWLTVV.

The sample holds one count of this clone. V and J are TRBV18 and TRBJ2-1; 7 nucleotides match TRBD1. V shed 1 base, J shed 3 bases, and the junction held 6 bases outside the gene matches. This CDR3 spans 16 amino acids. Germline values: CDR1 KGHSH, CDR2 LQKENI. The CDR3 DNA sequence: TGTGCCAGCTCACCACGGAAAGGGGGCGACTACAATGAGCAGTTCTTC. Encoded protein: CASSPRKGGDYNEQFF.

In regard to this clone: Its ends do not fully match the called genes, so a read error is possible. CDR3 loop: CSSSSWAYPGTQYF. CDR3 DNA: TGTTCCAGCAGCTCGTGGGCCTATCCAGGGACCCAGTACTTC. The V call is TRBV7-9, the J call TRBJ2-5; D call uncertain. CDR1 SEHNR and CDR2 FQNEAQ come from the germline V gene (reference sequence). This CDR3 has 14 residues.

The rearrangement joins TRBV29-1 to TRBJ2-3; D possibly corresponds to TRBD2 (5 bases). Germline V gene data show CDR1 as SQVTM and CDR2 as ANQGSEA. The V and J ends lost 4 bases and 4 bases respectively, with 12 bases between them. The CDR3 spans 13 residues. The CDR3 DNA follows: TGCAGCGTTGGGAGGACCGCGGCAGATACGCAGTATTTT. Its protein is CSVGRTAADTQYF.

This clone occurred a few times. V and J are TRBV28 and TRBJ2-5, with TRBD1 identical over 7 bases. The last part of the DNA fits TRBJ2-7 better; the J call may be wrong. CDR1 and CDR2 from the germline V gene are MDHEN and SYDVKM. CDR3 size: 15 residues. The CDR3 DNA follows: TGTGCCAGCCACTCCTTTCCCGGGACAGACTACGAGCAGTACTTC. It specifies CASHSFPGTDYEQYF.